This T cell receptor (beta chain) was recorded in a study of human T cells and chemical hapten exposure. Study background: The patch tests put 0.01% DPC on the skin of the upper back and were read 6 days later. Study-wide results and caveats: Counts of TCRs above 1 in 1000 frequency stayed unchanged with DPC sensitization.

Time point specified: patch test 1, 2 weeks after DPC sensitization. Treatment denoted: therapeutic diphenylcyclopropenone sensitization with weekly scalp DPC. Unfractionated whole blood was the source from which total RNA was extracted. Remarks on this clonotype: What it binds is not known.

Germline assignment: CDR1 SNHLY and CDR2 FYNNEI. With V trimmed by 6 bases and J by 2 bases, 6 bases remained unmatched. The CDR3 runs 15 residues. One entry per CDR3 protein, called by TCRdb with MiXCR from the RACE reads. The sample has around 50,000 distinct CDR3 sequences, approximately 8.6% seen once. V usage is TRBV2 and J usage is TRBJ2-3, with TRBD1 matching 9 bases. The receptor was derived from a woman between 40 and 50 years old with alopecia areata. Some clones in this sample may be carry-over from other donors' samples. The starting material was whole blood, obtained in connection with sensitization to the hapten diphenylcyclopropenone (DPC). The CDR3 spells CASRATGGYTDTQYF. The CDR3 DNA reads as TGTGCCAGCAGAGCAACAGGGGGCTACACAGATACGCAGTATTTT.